This T cell receptor (beta chain) was identified during a study of T cell changes during pregnancy in multiple sclerosis (dated by TCRdb to between 2019 and 2020). General notes on the study: The study examined how the T cell repertoire changed over the course of pregnancy in women with multiple sclerosis.

V has 7 bases trimmed and J has 8 bases trimmed; junction bases matching no gene number 7. The CDR3 spans 15 residues, from the cysteine through the phenylalanine. The DNA shown is the 45-base CDR3, in frame from base 1. For CDR1 and CDR2, the germline V gene lists SNHLY and FYNNEI. The library came from the immunoSEQ multiplex PCR assay. The table was pulled from immuneACCESS by TCRdb, which kept in-frame rearrangements only. Such tables lose some clones; where checked, under half of the loss comes from unresolved V genes, and the rest has no known cause. The sample table shows fewer than 70,000 clones, and nearly 90% are seen once. Around 2.5% of the sample is held by the ten biggest clonotypes. To note about this clone: It lacks a known antigen. The input lacks base qualities; no much larger clone sits a single base away.

The rearrangement joined TRBV2 to TRBJ2-2, with TRBD2 identical over 13 junction bases. The clonotype comes from a female donor with multiple sclerosis, enrolled in a pregnancy study. Sequences were derived from peripheral blood, sampled in the first trimester of pregnancy. The CDR3 reads as follows: CASTGTSGKEGELFF. The nucleotide sequence reads TGTGCCAGCACCGGGACTAGCGGGAAGGAGGGGGAGCTGTTTTTT.